This entry lists 26 T cell receptor beta chains sequenced from one sample in a study of blood T cell repertoires in COVID-19. TCRdb's copy holds only in-frame clones and misses some; the assay was immunoSEQ multiplex PCR. The sample lists roughly 300,000 clones; about 85% were seen once. Sequenced: PBMCs or T cells enriched from blood (not recorded which). These receptors were taken from a woman aged 50 to 60 who had recovered from COVID-19.

This chain uses TRBV14 with TRBJ1-1; D call uncertain. V was pared by 4 bases and J by 1 base, with 10 bases between. Germline V gene sequence: CDR1 SGHDN, CDR2 FVKESK. The CDR3 length is 14 residues. The CDR3 reads CASSPFTANTEAFF. In DNA form, the CDR3 reads TGTGCCAGCAGCCCGTTCACAGCGAACACTGAAGCTTTCTTT.

This rearrangement joins TRBV5-1 to TRBJ1-2; D call uncertain. The germline CDR1 and CDR2 sequences are SGHRS and YFSETQ. V was cut by 5 bases and J by 5 bases, with 19 bases left in between. The CDR3 spans 15 residues. The CDR3 here is CASSPGGGGGYGYTF. The CDR3 nucleotides read TGCGCCAGCAGTCCTGGTGGAGGAGGAGGGTATGGCTACACCTTC.

This clone was detected only a few times. The CDR3 here is CASSVGDKQPQHF. The CDR3 DNA reads as TGTGCCAGCAGCGTGGGTGACAAACAGCCCCAGCATTTT. The gene calls are TRBV9 and TRBJ1-5; D gene ambiguous. Germline V gives CDR1 SGDLS, CDR2 YYNGEE. The CDR3 sequence is 13 residues long. V lost 2 bases and J 7 bases, leaving 10 bases between the germline ends.

A word on this clone: Compared with germline, one end of the junction differs, possibly owing to a read error. The V gene is TRBV27, the J gene TRBJ1-2; D is unclear. The CDR3 has 10 amino acids. The germline V gene encodes CDR1 MNHEY and CDR2 SMNVEV (reference sequence). The CDR3 DNA sequence: TGTGCCAGCACCCAAACCCCTAAGAGCTTC. It specifies CASTQTPKSF.

About this clone: The same CDR3 can be traced to other DNA sequences in this sample. The chain has TRBV7-2 and TRBJ1-4; D is possibly TRBD1 (5 bases). Per germline, CDR1 SGHTA and CDR2 FQGNSA. The ends were cut back, 1 base at V and 10 bases at J, with 13 bases in the middle. The CDR3 spans 14 residues. The CDR3 DNA reads TGTGCCAGCAGCTTAGACCAGGGTCTAGGAAAACTGTTTTTT. Amino acid sequence: CASSLDQGLGKLFF.

This clone was observed a few times. The chain employs TRBV27 and TRBJ2-7; 8 bases line up with TRBD1. Germline values: CDR1 MNHEY, CDR2 SMNVEV (reference sequence). CDR3 length: 15 residues. The junction had 7 bases not matched to a gene; V was cut back by 4 bases and J by 2 bases. The CDR3 DNA follows: TGTGCCAGCAGTTCCCTTCGGGACAGGACCTACGAGCAGTACTTC. Translating it yields CASSSLRDRTYEQYF.

J is TRBJ2-5 and V is TRBV14, with 9 nucleotides matching TRBD1. The CDR3 extends over 13 amino acids. The V gene's germline CDR1 is SGHDN and CDR2 FVKESK. V shed 4 bases and J 6 bases; nucleotides not matched to a gene: 3. The CDR3: CASSRTGDQTQYF. The CDR3 nucleotides are TGTGCCAGCAGCCGGACAGGGGACCAGACCCAGTACTTC.

The V gene is TRBV19, the J gene TRBJ1-1; D may be TRBD1 (5 bases). Trimming cost V 10 bases and J 5 bases, with 17 bases left between them. Germline CDR1 is LNHDA and CDR2 is SQIVND (reference sequence). The CDR3 length is 13 residues. The CDR3 loop reads CATREGKWTEAFF. In DNA form, the CDR3 reads TGTGCCACCCGGGAGGGGAAGTGGACTGAAGCTTTCTTT.

This chain links TRBV15 with TRBJ2-3; 9 bases fit TRBD1. This CDR3 contains 15 residues. V dropped 1 base and J dropped 4; count of bases not matched to a gene: 3. Germline V lookup: CDR1 LNHNV, CDR2 YYDKDF (reference sequence). CDR3 nucleotide sequence: TGTGCCACCAGCAGAGGGGACAGGGAGGCAGATACGCAGTATTTT. Translating gives CATSRGDREADTQYF.

The chain couples TRBV9 to TRBJ1-1; the D gene is possibly TRBD1 (6 bases). Germline CDR1 is SGDLS and CDR2 is YYNGEE. Trimming shortened V by 2 bases and J by 3 bases, and 17 bases separated the two germline ends. CDR3 length: 16 residues. The CDR3 DNA sequence: TGTGCCAGCAGCGTCGGGATCGCGGGGGGCGACACTGAAGCTTTCTTT. Amino acid sequence: CASSVGIAGGDTEAFF.

About this clone: This sample includes further DNA sequences coding for the same CDR3. The chain has TRBV25-1 and TRBJ1-5, with D hard to call. This CDR3 has 13 residues. Trimming removed 1 base at V and 4 bases at J, with 5 bases between. Per germline, CDR1 MGHDK and CDR2 SYGVNS. CDR3 DNA sequence: TGTGCCAGCAGTGAATCGGGGAATCAGCCCCAGCATTTT. It translates to CASSESGNQPQHF.

A word on this clone: The same CDR3 is also encoded by other DNA sequences in this sample. V usage is TRBV5-1 and J usage is TRBJ2-1; 11 nucleotides align to TRBD2. The CDR3 consists of 16 residues. The germline CDR1 and CDR2 sequences are SGHRS and YFSETQ. V lost 4 bases, J lost 0 bases, and 3 bases stayed unmatched. DNA of the CDR3: TGCGCCAGCAGCCTCACTAGCGGGAGCTCCTACAATGAGCAGTTCTTC. Protein product: CASSLTSGSSYNEQFF.

The CDR3 DNA is TGTGCCAGCAGCATGGCCCCCGGGTGGAAAAATGAAAAACTGTTTTTT. The encoded protein is CASSMAPGWKNEKLFF. The V and J genes are TRBV7-9 and TRBJ1-4; D is unresolved. With 5 bases removed from V and 5 bases from J, the gap between germline ends came to 18 bases. CDR3 length: 16 amino acids. The V gene's germline CDR1 is SEHNR and CDR2 FQNEAQ (reference sequence).

The chain has TRBV30 and TRBJ1-2; D remains ambiguous. The CDR3 sequence is 14 residues long. The germline V gene has CDR1 GTSNPN and CDR2 SVGIG (reference sequence). Trimming shortened V by 0 bases and J by 8 bases, and 16 bases separated the two germline ends. For the CDR3, the DNA is TGTGCCTGGAGTGTACTGTCGGGCGGGGAGGGCTACACCTTC. Encoded protein: CAWSVLSGGEGYTF.

The rearrangement joins TRBV7-2 to TRBJ2-1; 7 bases align to TRBD1. V trimming: 6 bases; J trimming: 9 bases; junction bases outside the gene matches: 11. The CDR3 runs to 14 residues. Germline V gene data show CDR1 as SGHTA and CDR2 as FQGNSA. CDR3 coding DNA: TGTGCCAGCAGAAGAACTACAGGGGACGGTGAGCAGTTCTTC. Protein product: CASRRTTGDGEQFF.

V is TRBV5-1 and J is TRBJ2-1, with 8 bases that match TRBD2. Germline trimming cut 3 bases from V and 7 bases from J; bases unmatched to any gene: 6. The CDR3 runs to 14 residues. Germline V CDR1 and CDR2: SGHRS, YFSETQ. The CDR3 here is CASSSSGSRNEQFF. CDR3 DNA: TGCGCCAGCAGCTCCAGCGGGAGTCGGAATGAGCAGTTCTTC.

This clone occurred many times. The V gene is TRBV29-1, the J gene TRBJ1-1; D call uncertain. V lost 8 bases and J lost 5, with 18 bases in between. CDR3 length: 13 residues. Germline V gene sequence: CDR1 SQVTM, CDR2 ANQGSEA. CDR3 DNA: TGCAGCCCCGGAGGATGGAGGAGTACTGAAGCTTTCTTT. Amino acid sequence: CSPGGWRSTEAFF.

The V gene is TRBV18, the J gene TRBJ2-7; the D gene is possibly TRBD2 (6 bases). Between the trimmed V and J ends, which lost 2 bases and 2 bases, there was a span of 13 bases. This CDR3 is 15 amino acids long. From germline, CDR1 is KGHSH and CDR2 LQKENI. The CDR3 DNA sequence: TGTGCCAGCTCACCAGGGCATCGCGGGGCCTACGAGCAGTACTTC. Encoded protein: CASSPGHRGAYEQYF.

The J gene is TRBJ1-4, the V gene TRBV5-6; 8 nucleotides line up with TRBD1. The ends lost 0 bases at V and 8 bases at J; junction bases unmatched: 9. Germline V gives CDR1 SGHDT, CDR2 YYEEEE. The CDR3 length is 16 residues. The CDR3 region has the DNA TGTGCCAGCAGCTTGGCACTGGGACAGGTAAAGGAAAAACTGTTTTTT. It specifies CASSLALGQVKEKLFF.

The V and J genes are TRBV29-1 and TRBJ2-7; TRBD1 matches at 7 bases. This CDR3 is built from 12 residues. The ends lost 4 bases at V and 1 base at J; junction bases unmatched: 1. Germline V gene data show CDR1 as SQVTM and CDR2 as ANQGSEA. The chain's CDR3 is CSVVQGSYEQYF. The DNA of the CDR3 is TGCAGCGTTGTACAGGGGTCCTACGAGCAGTACTTC.

This clone was found many times. The V and J genes are TRBV4-2 and TRBJ2-7; TRBD2 aligns across 9 bases. Unmatched junction bases numbered 5, after V lost 1 base and J lost 4 bases. The CDR3 is 15 amino acids. Germline V gene lookup returns CDR1 LGHNA and CDR2 YNFKEQ. The CDR3 reads CASSQATSGFYEQYF. In DNA, the CDR3 is TGTGCCAGCAGCCAAGCAACTAGCGGGTTTTACGAGCAGTACTTC.

V is TRBV27 and J is TRBJ2-2; 14 nucleotides match TRBD2. The CDR3 length is 18 residues. With V trimmed by 5 bases and J by 2 bases, 7 bases remained unmatched. Germline V gene lookup returns CDR1 MNHEY and CDR2 SMNVEV (reference sequence). CDR3 sequence: CASSRGTSGGANTGELFF. CDR3 coding DNA: TGTGCCAGCAGTAGAGGGACTAGCGGGGGAGCTAACACCGGGGAGCTGTTTTTT.

The chain is built from TRBV29-1 and TRBJ1-5, with TRBD1 as a possible D gene (5 bases). Between the trimmed V and J ends, which lost 2 bases and 7 bases, there was a span of 12 bases. Germline CDR1 SQVTM, CDR2 ANQGSEA. There are 13 residues in the CDR3. Here the CDR3 reads CSVEQGLGQPQHF. CDR3 DNA sequence: TGCAGCGTTGAACAGGGATTGGGACAGCCCCAGCATTTT.

The genes are TRBV14 and TRBJ2-1; 8 bases map to TRBD2. The CDR3 runs to 17 residues. The V gene end was trimmed by 2 bases and the J gene end by 3 bases; junction bases not matched to a gene: 9. Germline V gives CDR1 SGHDN, CDR2 FVKESK. The CDR3 protein is CASSQLPSTSGYNEQFF. In nucleotides, the CDR3 is TGTGCCAGCAGCCAACTTCCGTCTACTAGCGGCTACAATGAGCAGTTCTTC. The full variable domain, in which reference TRBV14 and TRBJ2-1 provide the parts outside the CDR3, is EAGVTQFPSHSVIEKGQTVTLRCDPISGHDNLYWYRRVMGKEIKFLLHFVKESKQDESGMPNNRFLAERTGGTYSTLKVQPAELEDSGVYFCASSQLPSTSGYNEQFFGPGTRLTVL.

This rearrangement joins TRBV29-1 to TRBJ1-5, with unresolved D. Germline values: CDR1 SQVTM, CDR2 ANQGSEA. This CDR3 spans 12 amino acids. V was pared by 4 bases and J by 5 bases, with 9 bases between. The CDR3 sequence is CSVGSGYQPQHF. CDR3 bases: TGCAGCGTTGGATCGGGGTATCAGCCCCAGCATTTT.

This chain links TRBV27 with TRBJ1-3, with a tentative D call TRBD1 (6 bases). Germline V CDR1 and CDR2: MNHEY, SMNVEV (reference sequence). V shed 4 bases and J shed 1 base, with 14 bases lying between them. This CDR3 is built from 16 residues. The CDR3 nucleotides read TGTGCCAGCAGTTCAAACAGGGAGGGGTCTGGAAACACCATATATTTT. It encodes CASSSNREGSGNTIYF.